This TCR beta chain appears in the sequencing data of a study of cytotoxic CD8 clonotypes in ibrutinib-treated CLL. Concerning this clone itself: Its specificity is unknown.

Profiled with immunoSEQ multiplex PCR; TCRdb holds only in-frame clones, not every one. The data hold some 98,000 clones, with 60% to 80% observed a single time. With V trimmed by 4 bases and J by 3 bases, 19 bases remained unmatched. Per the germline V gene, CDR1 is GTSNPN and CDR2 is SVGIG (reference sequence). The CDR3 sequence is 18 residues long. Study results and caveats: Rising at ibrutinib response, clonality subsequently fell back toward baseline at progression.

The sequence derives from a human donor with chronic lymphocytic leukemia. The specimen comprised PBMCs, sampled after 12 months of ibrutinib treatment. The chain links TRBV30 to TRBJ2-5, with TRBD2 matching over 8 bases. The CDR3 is CAWKGLVARGELKETQYF. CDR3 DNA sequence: TGTGCCTGGAAGGGATTGGTCGCGCGGGGGGAACTTAAAGAGACCCAGTACTTC.